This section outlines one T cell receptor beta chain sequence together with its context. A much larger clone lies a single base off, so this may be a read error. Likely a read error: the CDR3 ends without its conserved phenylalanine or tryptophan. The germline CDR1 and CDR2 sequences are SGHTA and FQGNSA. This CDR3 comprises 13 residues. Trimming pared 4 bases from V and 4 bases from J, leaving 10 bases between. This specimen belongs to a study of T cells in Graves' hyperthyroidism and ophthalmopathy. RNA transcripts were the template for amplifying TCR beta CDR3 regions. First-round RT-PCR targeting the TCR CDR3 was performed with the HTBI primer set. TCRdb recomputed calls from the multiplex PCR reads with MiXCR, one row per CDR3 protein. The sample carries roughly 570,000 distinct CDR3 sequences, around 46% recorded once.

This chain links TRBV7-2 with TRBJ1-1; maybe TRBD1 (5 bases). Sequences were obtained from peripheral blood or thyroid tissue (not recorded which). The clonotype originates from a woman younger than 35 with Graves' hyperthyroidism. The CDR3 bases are TGTGCCAGCAGCTATAAGGGGATCACTGAAGCTTTCCTT. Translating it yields CASSYKGITEAFL.